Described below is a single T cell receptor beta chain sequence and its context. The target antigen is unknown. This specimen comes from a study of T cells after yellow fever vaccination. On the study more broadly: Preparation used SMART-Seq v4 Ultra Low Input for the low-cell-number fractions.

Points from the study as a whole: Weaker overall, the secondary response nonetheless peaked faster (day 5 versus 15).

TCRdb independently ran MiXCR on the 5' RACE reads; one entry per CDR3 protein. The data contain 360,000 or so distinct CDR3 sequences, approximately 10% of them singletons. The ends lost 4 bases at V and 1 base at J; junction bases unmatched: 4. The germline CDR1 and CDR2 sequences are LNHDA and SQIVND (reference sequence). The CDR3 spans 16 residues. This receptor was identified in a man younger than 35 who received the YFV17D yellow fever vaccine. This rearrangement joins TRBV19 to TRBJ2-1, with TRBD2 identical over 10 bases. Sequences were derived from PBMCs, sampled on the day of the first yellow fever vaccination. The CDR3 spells CASSTRTSGSYNEQFF. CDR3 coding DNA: TGTGCCAGTAGTACCAGGACTAGCGGATCCTACAATGAGCAGTTCTTC.